This TCR beta chain was sequenced during a study of cytomegalovirus exposure and HLA in healthy donors. On the study more broadly: The study's early data release held about 80 million unique TCRs from HLA-typed donors.

The PCR employed 60 Vbeta primers together with 13 Jbeta primers. TCRdb keeps only in-frame clones here, not all; method: immunoSEQ multiplex PCR. The table has roughly 200,000 clones, approximately 80% seen once. Study results and caveats: Analysis performed later showed TCR beta chains linked to HLA being more clonally expanded than equally common others. Later analysis associated a missense DCLRE1C variant with TCR beta V- and J-gene trimming.

Germline loops: CDR1 MGHRA, CDR2 YSYEKL. J lost 2 bases, V lost 4 bases, and 10 bases had no gene match. The CDR3 has 16 residues. On this clone itself: The antigen remains unidentified.

The TCR was taken from a woman in her twenties or thirties in good health and CMV-seropositive. The chain employs TRBV4-1 and TRBJ2-5, with TRBD1 identical over 7 bases. The sequenced material came from PBMCs. The CDR3 coding sequence is TGCGCCAGCAGCCCTCGACAGGGTAAGGGGCAAGAGACCCAGTACTTC. Protein: CASSPRQGKGQETQYF.